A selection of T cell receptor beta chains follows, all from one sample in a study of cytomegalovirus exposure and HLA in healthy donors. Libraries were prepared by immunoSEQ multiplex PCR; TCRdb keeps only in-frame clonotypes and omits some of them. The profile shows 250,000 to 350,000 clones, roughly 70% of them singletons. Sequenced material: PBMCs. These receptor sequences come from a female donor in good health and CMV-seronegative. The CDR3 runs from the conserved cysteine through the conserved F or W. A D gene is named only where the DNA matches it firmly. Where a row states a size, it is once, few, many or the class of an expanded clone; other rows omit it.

CASTHIMVAGVPGELFF | TRBJ2-2 | TRBD2 | TRBV19 | once
CASSLGGGSGSLYEQYF | TRBJ2-7 | TRBD2 | TRBV27 | NA
CASTPVAGGLTHEQYF | TRBJ2-7 | TRBD2 | TRBV27 | NA
CASRQPSGSYNEQFF | TRBJ2-1 | TRBD2 | TRBV5-4 | NA
CASSLGGQETQYF | TRBJ2-5 | NA | TRBV5-6 | NA
CASSIRGYTF | TRBJ1-2 | NA | TRBV5-8 | NA
CASSLPGLSSYNEQFF | TRBJ2-1 | NA | TRBV11-1 | NA
CASSPHITSDTDTQYF | TRBJ2-3 | TRBD2 | TRBV9 | NA
CASSLGNSGVTDTQYF | TRBJ2-3 | TRBD2 | TRBV5-1 | NA
CASSWGVGTEAFF | TRBJ1-1 | NA | TRBV7-9 | NA
CASNPAGARYEQYF | TRBJ2-7 | NA | TRBV28 | NA
CASSLGRGSGETQYF | TRBJ2-5 | TRBD2 | TRBV11-2 | NA
CASSARGTGVSSYNEQFF | TRBJ2-1 | TRBD1 | TRBV13 | few
CASSFEVGYEQYF | TRBJ2-7 | NA | TRBV7-2 | few
CASSQGLASNEQFF | TRBJ2-1 | TRBD2 | TRBV4-2 | NA
CASRAPRGRAGEQYF | TRBJ2-7 | TRBD2 | TRBV6-5 | NA
CASRGTGEGNTEAFF | TRBJ1-1 | TRBD1 | TRBV25-1 | few
CASWGSMGETQYF | TRBJ2-5 | NA | TRBV6-5 | NA
CATSRDTLSGRAVDEQFF | TRBJ2-1 | TRBD2 | TRBV15 | NA
CASRGGAEAFF | TRBJ1-1 | NA | TRBV2 | NA
CASRNPQGSSYEQYF | TRBJ2-7 | NA | TRBV28 | NA
CASSASTGGYEQYF | TRBJ2-7 | TRBD1 | TRBV5-1 | NA
CASSTGTREQYF | TRBJ2-7 | TRBD2 | TRBV25-1 | NA
CASKRWPGANVLTF | TRBJ2-6 | NA | TRBV27 | NA
CASRDWGTGLIRGYTF | TRBJ1-2 | TRBD1 | TRBV28 | NA
CASSVTGKSYNEQFF | TRBJ2-1 | NA | TRBV7-8 | NA
CASLSRGGYTF | TRBJ1-2 | NA | TRBV19 | once
CASSQDRAREQYF | TRBJ2-7 | TRBD1 | TRBV5-6 | NA
CATAEGTLNTGELFF | TRBJ2-2 | NA | TRBV15 | few
CASSYPPEGYDEQYF | TRBJ2-7 | NA | TRBV6-5 | NA
CASRSSGSSYNEQFF | TRBJ2-1 | NA | TRBV5-6 | NA
CASSLTRELFF | TRBJ1-4 | NA | TRBV7-8 | NA
CASSLSSVGGRTEAFF | TRBJ1-1 | NA | TRBV28 | NA
CASSETLRVTEAFF | TRBJ1-1 | NA | TRBV2 | NA
CASSGTGAEAFF | TRBJ1-1 | TRBD1 | TRBV6-6 | NA
CASSLAGGARETQYF | TRBJ2-5 | TRBD2 | TRBV5-6 | few
CASSRGMTGNGEAFF | TRBJ1-1 | NA | TRBV18 | NA
CASIGGSRNQPQHF | TRBJ1-5 | NA | TRBV28 | NA
CTSLPFSGLSTDTQYF | TRBJ2-3 | NA | TRBV27 | once
CASSLQEETQYF | TRBJ2-5 | NA | TRBV23-1 | NA
CASSLVRGSYNEQFF | TRBJ2-1 | NA | TRBV7-6 | NA
CASSLGTGGHEQYF | TRBJ2-7 | TRBD1 | TRBV5-1 | NA
CASSRTRTSTDTQYF | TRBJ2-3 | NA | TRBV11-2 | NA
CASSMASGDTDTQYF | TRBJ2-3 | TRBD2 | TRBV19 | few
CASSEAGELFF | TRBJ2-2 | NA | TRBV10-1 | NA
CASRTSSEDTGELFF | TRBJ2-2 | TRBD2 | TRBV10-2 | few
CASSDRQGGQPQHF | TRBJ1-5 | TRBD1 | TRBV7-2 | NA
CASSEEGTPGNTIYF | TRBJ1-3 | NA | TRBV2 | NA
CASSSRGLAAEQYF | TRBJ2-7 | TRBD2 | TRBV14 | NA
CASSEDRGLADTQYF | TRBJ2-3 | TRBD1 | TRBV27 | NA
CASRGTGGESTQYF | TRBJ2-3 | TRBD1 | TRBV2 | few
CASSISLNSYNEQFF | TRBJ2-1 | NA | TRBV5-8 | few
CAGRGHLTGELFF | TRBJ2-2 | NA | TRBV10-3 | few
CASSLSLAESYEQYF | TRBJ2-7 | NA | TRBV11-2 | NA
CAWSVRVQETQYF | TRBJ2-5 | NA | TRBV30 | NA
CASRGTGRNEQYF | TRBJ2-7 | TRBD1 | TRBV27 | few
CASSSPARVGYGYTF | TRBJ1-2 | NA | TRBV28 | NA
CATSRRAGARDEQYF | TRBJ2-7 | TRBD2 | TRBV15 | NA